The present TCR beta chain was sequenced within a study of cytomegalovirus exposure and HLA in healthy donors. The study's findings and limits: Sequencing artifact likely explains a cluster of highly shared sequence variants.

Turning to this clone: Its antigen is not known.

The PCR had 60 Vbeta and 13 Jbeta primers. TCRdb's copy holds only in-frame clones and misses some; the assay was immunoSEQ multiplex PCR. In all, the sample yields 60,000 to 85,000 clones. The receptor comes from a man over 45 in good health and CMV-seropositive. The sample taken for sequencing was PBMCs.

The CDR3 spells CASYTRGELFF. The CDR3 region has the DNA TGTGCCAGCTACACGAGGGGGGAGCTGTTTTTT. This chain connects TRBV27 to TRBJ2-2, with unresolved D. CDR3 length equals 11 residues. With 8 bases removed from V and 8 bases from J, the gap between germline ends came to 9 bases. Germline CDR1 and CDR2: MNHEY and SMNVEV (reference sequence).